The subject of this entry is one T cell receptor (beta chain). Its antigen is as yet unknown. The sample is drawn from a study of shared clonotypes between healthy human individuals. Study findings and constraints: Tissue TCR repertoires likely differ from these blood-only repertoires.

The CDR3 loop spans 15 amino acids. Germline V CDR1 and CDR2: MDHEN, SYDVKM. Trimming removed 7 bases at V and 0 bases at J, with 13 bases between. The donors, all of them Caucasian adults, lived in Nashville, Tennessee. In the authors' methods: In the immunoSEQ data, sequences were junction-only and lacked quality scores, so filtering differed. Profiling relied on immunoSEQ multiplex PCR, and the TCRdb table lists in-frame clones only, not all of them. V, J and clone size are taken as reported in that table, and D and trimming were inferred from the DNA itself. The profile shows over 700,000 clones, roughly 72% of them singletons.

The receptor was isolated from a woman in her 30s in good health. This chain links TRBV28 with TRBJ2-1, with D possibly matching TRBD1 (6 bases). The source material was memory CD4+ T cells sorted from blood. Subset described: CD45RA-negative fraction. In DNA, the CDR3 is TGTGCCAGCACCATGGGGGCACACTCCTACAATGAGCAGTTCTTC. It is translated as CASTMGAHSYNEQFF.